These 4 T cell receptor beta chains were all obtained from the same sample, sequenced in a study of T cells in Graves' hyperthyroidism and ophthalmopathy. RNA transcripts yielded amplified TCR beta CDR3 regions. First-round RT-PCR with HTBI primers amplified the TCR CDR3 region. TCRdb passed the multiplex PCR reads through MiXCR, listing each CDR3 protein once. The data show around 440,000 distinct CDR3 sequences, roughly 14% seen once. What was sequenced was blood. Receptor source: a woman younger than 30 with Graves' hyperthyroidism.

There are many counts of this clonotype. The chain employs TRBV12-3 or TRBV12-4 and TRBJ1-2; D uncertain. There are 12 residues in the CDR3. The germline V and J ends were trimmed by 4 bases and 7 bases, with 10 bases remaining between them. CDR3 region: CASSYSRVGYTF. CDR3 nucleotide sequence: TGTGCCAGCAGTTATTCGCGGGTTGGCTACACCTTC.

Many counts were recorded for this clonotype. The chain recombines TRBV11-2 with TRBJ2-7, with D possibly called TRBD1 or TRBD2 (5 bases each). Germline V gene sequence: CDR1 SGHAT, CDR2 FQNNGV. Between the trimmed V and J ends, which lost 8 bases and 5 bases, there was a span of 22 bases. The CDR3 consists of 15 residues. Here the CDR3 reads CASRRIAGRGHEQYF. The CDR3 DNA is TGTGCCAGCCGACGAATTGCAGGACGGGGCCACGAGCAGTACTTC.

This clonotype was found many times. The genes are TRBV7-2 and TRBJ2-6, with D perhaps given as TRBD1 or TRBD2 (5 bases each). The germline V and J ends were trimmed by 2 bases and 0 bases, with 17 bases remaining between them. The CDR3 totals 19 residues. Per the germline V gene, CDR1 is SGHTA and CDR2 is FQGNSA. The CDR3 DNA sequence: TGTGCCAGCAGCTTATTCAGGCAGGGACCGAGCTCTGGGGCCAACGTCCTGACTTTC. This sequence encodes CASSLFRQGPSSGANVLTF.

The chain couples TRBV11-2 to TRBJ1-6, with D unclear. Between the trimmed V and J ends, which lost 0 bases and 9 bases, there was a span of 9 bases. The CDR3 sequence is 14 residues long. CDR1 and CDR2 from the germline V gene are SGHAT and FQNNGV. Here the CDR3 DNA reads TGTGCCAGCAGCTTAGACCTGGGTGGTTCACCCCTCCACTTT. Amino acids: CASSLDLGGSPLHF.